This T cell receptor (beta chain) was identified during a study of OX40 agonist ivuxolimab in advanced cancers. Findings of the study overall: In the 0.1 to 3.0 mg/kg range, CD4+ and CD8+ blood T cells had expanded clonally by week 6.

Germline CDR1 and CDR2: SGHVS and FNYEAQ. With 0 bases removed from V and 3 bases from J, the gap between germline ends came to 21 bases. The CDR3 has 18 residues. Measured with immunoSEQ multiplex PCR; TCRdb has only the in-frame clones, and not every one. In the table there are 35,000 to 45,000 clones, 80% to 90% of which are singletons. About this clone: Its antigen is unidentified.

The sequencing used CD4+ or CD8+ T cells sorted from blood, collected in a trial of the OX40 agonist ivuxolimab. The sequence was collected from an adult with an advanced solid tumor such as melanoma, head and neck, liver or kidney cancer. The chain employs TRBV7-6 and TRBJ2-7; TRBD2 is a possible D gene (5 bases). As DNA, the CDR3 is TGTGCCAGCAGCTTAGCGCCCCTAGGGCCGGGAAGGAGCTACGAGCAGTACTTC. It codes for CASSLAPLGPGRSYEQYF.